What follows are 26 T cell receptor beta chains derived from one specimen sequenced in a study of cytomegalovirus exposure and HLA in healthy donors (dated by TCRdb to between 2016 and 2019). The library came from the immunoSEQ multiplex PCR assay. For the multiplex PCR, a mixture combining 60 forward primers for TCR Vbeta segments and 13 reverse primers for TCR Jbeta segments was used. TCRdb took over this immuneACCESS table, retaining in-frame rearrangements with V and J assigned. Such tables are incomplete; in checked studies, under half of the missing clones stem from an unresolved V gene, and the remainder is unexplained. This sample's listing comprises approximately 82,000 clones. The ten largest clonotypes hold around 1.6% of the sample. Sequencing was performed on PBMCs. The receptors here all came from an older woman in good health and CMV-seronegative.

V usage is TRBV19 and J usage is TRBJ2-7; 9 bases agree with TRBD2. The germline V gene encodes CDR1 LNHDA and CDR2 SQIVND (reference sequence). Trimming at V came to 7 bases and at J to 2 bases, leaving 9 bases not matched to a gene. This CDR3 is 15 amino acids long. Here the CDR3 reads CASTGKAGGPYEQYF. The DNA for the CDR3 is TGTGCCAGTACTGGTAAAGCGGGAGGCCCCTACGAGCAGTACTTC.

The chain joins TRBV10-3 to TRBJ2-3; TRBD2 matches 11 bases. Trimming at V came to 7 bases and at J to 0 bases, leaving 9 bases not matched to a gene. The CDR3 contains 17 residues. Germline V CDR1 and CDR2: ENHRY, SYGVKD. CDR3 nucleotide sequence: TGTGCCATCAACGGACTAGCGGGCAGCTCTAGCACAGATACGCAGTATTTT. This translates into CAINGLAGSSSTDTQYF.

The chain's CDR3 is CASSDQGWNTEAFF. The CDR3, as DNA: TGTGCCAGCAGTGATCAGGGGTGGAACACTGAAGCTTTCTTT. The chain has TRBV6-1 and TRBJ1-1; TRBD1 is a possible D gene (6 bases). The V end was cut by 3 bases, the J end by 1 base, with 9 bases between. The germline V gene encodes CDR1 MNHNS and CDR2 SASEGT. The CDR3 totals 14 residues.

V is TRBV14 and J is TRBJ2-2; 9 positions match TRBD2. CDR3 length equals 16 residues. Germline V gene data show CDR1 as SGHDN and CDR2 as FVKESK. V dropped 3 bases and J dropped 5; count of bases not matched to a gene: 7. CDR3 sequence reads: CASSHVSGRRTGELFF. In nucleotides, the CDR3 is TGTGCCAGCAGCCATGTCAGCGGGAGGAGGACCGGGGAGCTGTTTTTT.

V usage is TRBV7-8 and J usage is TRBJ1-5; no reliable D call. V lost 2 bases to trimming and J lost 3 bases, with 5 bases between them. The CDR3 has 13 residues. The germline V gene encodes CDR1 SGHVS and CDR2 FQNEAQ. The CDR3 bases are TGTGCCAGCAGCTTAAACACCAATCAGCCCCAGCATTTT. Its protein product is CASSLNTNQPQHF.

The rearrangement joins TRBV11-2 to TRBJ2-1, with TRBD2 identical over 12 bases. Trimming took 4 bases from V and 4 from J; bases not matched to a gene: 5. The germline V gene encodes CDR1 SGHAT and CDR2 FQNNGV. The CDR3 length is 16 residues. CDR3 sequence reads: CASSSPGLAGYNEQFF. The CDR3 DNA reads as TGTGCCAGCAGCTCGCCGGGACTAGCGGGTTACAATGAGCAGTTCTTC.

The CDR3: CASRGLAGGTYNEQFF. CDR3 nucleotides: TGTGCCAGCAGGGGACTAGCGGGAGGGACCTACAATGAGCAGTTCTTC. This chain connects TRBV2 to TRBJ2-1; 16 positions agree with TRBD2. The CDR3 spans 16 residues. With 6 bases clipped from V and 2 bases from J, the junction kept 1 base outside the gene matches. In germline, CDR1 is SNHLY, CDR2 FYNNEI. Filled out from reference TRBV2 and TRBJ2-1, the complete variable domain reads EPEVTQTPSHQVTQMGQEVILRCVPISNHLYFYWYRQILGQKVEFLVSFYNNEISEKSEIFDDQFSVERPDGSNFTLKIRSTKLEDSAMYFCASRGLAGGTYNEQFFGPGTRLTVL.

The chain links TRBV21-1 to TRBJ2-7; TRBD2 was called by the table and not checked on the DNA. TRBV21-1 is a pseudogene locus. This CDR3 spans 14 amino acids. Here the CDR3 DNA reads TGTGCCAGCAGCAGACGTGCTGCCGAGGGCGAGCAGTACTTC. Protein sequence: CASSRRAAEGEQYF.

The rearrangement uses TRBV4-1 and TRBJ1-4; 10 nucleotides match TRBD1. The CDR3 has 17 residues. J gave up 7 bases and V 4 bases, and 12 bases lay outside the gene matches. CDR1 MGHRA and CDR2 YSYEKL come from the germline V gene. Here the CDR3 reads CASSLSGTGEVGEKLFF. Here the CDR3 DNA reads TGCGCCAGCAGCCTAAGTGGGACAGGGGAGGTCGGTGAAAAACTGTTTTTT.

The chain employs TRBV25-1 and TRBJ2-1, with a possible D match to TRBD1 (6 bases). The germline V gene has CDR1 MGHDK and CDR2 SYGVNS. The CDR3 spans 16 residues. Trimming took 4 bases from V and 6 from J, leaving 19 bases between them. For the CDR3, the DNA is TGTGCCAGCAGTGCTCTACAGGGTAGGTCGGGCAATGAGCAGTTCTTC. Translating it yields CASSALQGRSGNEQFF.

This sequence joins TRBV29-1 and TRBJ1-4, with 7 bases identical to TRBD1. The J segment lost 8 bases and the V segment lost 7 bases, leaving 16 bases of the junction unmatched. This CDR3 region has 15 residues. Germline values: CDR1 SQVTM, CDR2 ANQGSEA. The CDR3 loop is CSAITQGRGREKLFF. The DNA for the CDR3 is TGCAGCGCTATAACACAGGGGAGAGGACGGGAAAAACTGTTTTTT.

The chain links TRBV27 to TRBJ1-2; TRBD1 agrees at 9 bases. Germline trimming cut 5 bases from V and 5 bases from J; bases unmatched to any gene: 6. The CDR3 is made up of 14 amino acids. Germline CDR1 reads MNHEY; CDR2 reads SMNVEV (reference sequence). The CDR3 DNA is TGTGCCAGCAGTGCTGGACAGGGGACGTATGGCTACACCTTC. It specifies CASSAGQGTYGYTF.

The chain links TRBV6-5 to TRBJ2-7, with a possible D match to TRBD2 (5 bases). This CDR3 has 14 amino acids. Germline values: CDR1 MNHEY, CDR2 SVGAGI. V lost 5 bases to trimming and J lost 4 bases, with 15 bases between them. The CDR3, as DNA: TGTGCCAGCAGTCCCACGGGGTTTGGGTACGAGCAGTACTTC. Its translation is CASSPTGFGYEQYF.

This chain joins TRBV27 and TRBJ2-5, with 11 positions matching TRBD2. The CDR3 contains 16 residues. Germline trimming cut 6 bases from V and 1 base from J; bases unmatched to any gene: 7. Germline V CDR1 and CDR2: MNHEY, SMNVEV (reference sequence). Here the CDR3 reads CASRPGTSGAQETQYF. In nucleotides, the CDR3 is TGTGCCAGCAGGCCCGGGACTAGCGGAGCCCAAGAGACCCAGTACTTC.

The CDR3 region has the DNA TGCGCCAGCTCTCCGGGACAGGGCACCTACGAGCAGTACTTC. Its translation is CASSPGQGTYEQYF. This chain links TRBV10-2 with TRBJ2-5; 9 nucleotides match TRBD1. The last part of the DNA fits TRBJ2-7 better; the J call may be wrong. This CDR3 region has 14 residues. Germline values: CDR1 WSHSY, CDR2 SAAADI.

The V call is TRBV28, the J call TRBJ2-3, with 8 bases matching TRBD1. Germline CDR1 and CDR2: MDHEN and SYDVKM. With 10 bases clipped from V and 1 base from J, the junction kept 10 bases outside the gene matches. The CDR3 has 15 amino acids. CDR3 region: CAIASGQGRTDTQYF. The CDR3 DNA reads TGTGCCATCGCCTCCGGACAGGGTCGCACAGATACGCAGTATTTT.

The V gene is TRBV7-9, the J gene TRBJ1-1; perhaps TRBD1 as D (5 bases). Between the trimmed V and J ends, which lost 8 bases and 5 bases, there was a span of 30 bases. Germline-derived CDR1 and CDR2 are SEHNR and FQNEAQ (reference sequence). The CDR3 has 18 amino acids. CDR3 DNA sequence: TGTGCCAGCTCCCCGGGAGGGAGGGGACGAGGTGGGATAACTGAAGCTTTCTTT. It specifies CASSPGGRGRGGITEAFF.

This chain uses TRBV29-1 with TRBJ2-7; perhaps TRBD1 as D (6 bases). The ends were cut back, 2 bases at V and 12 bases at J, with 17 bases in the middle. Per the germline V gene, CDR1 is SQVTM and CDR2 is ANQGSEA. The CDR3 sequence is 12 residues long. Here the CDR3 DNA reads TGCAGCGTTGAAAAGGAGTCGGGGACAAGGTACTTC. The encoded protein is CSVEKESGTRYF.

The rearrangement joins TRBV7-9 to TRBJ1-2, with no clear D. From germline, CDR1 is SEHNR and CDR2 FQNEAQ (reference sequence). CDR3 length: 14 residues. Trimming stripped 3 bases from V and 5 bases from J, with 13 bases between. CDR3 nucleotides: TGTGCCAGCAGCTTCTCGGCGGGCCGGTATGGCTACACCTTC. Protein product: CASSFSAGRYGYTF.

The chain carries TRBV19 and TRBJ2-1; a possible D gene is TRBD2 (5 bases). This CDR3 has 13 residues. V lost 2 bases and J lost 10, with 12 bases in between. Germline V lookup: CDR1 LNHDA, CDR2 SQIVND (reference sequence). Here the CDR3 reads CASSIFRRGEQFF. In nucleotides, the CDR3 is TGTGCCAGTAGTATATTCCGAAGAGGGGAGCAGTTCTTC.

The CDR3 DNA reads as TGTGCCAGCAGTCTCAGCTCCTACGAGCAGTACTTC. It specifies CASSLSSYEQYF. V and J are TRBV2 and TRBJ2-7; D is unresolved. Germline V CDR1 and CDR2: SNHLY, FYNNEI. The germline V and J ends were trimmed by 5 bases and 0 bases, with 5 bases remaining between them. The CDR3 runs 12 residues.

The V and J genes are TRBV5-1 and TRBJ2-5, with 9 bases matching TRBD2. The J call is in doubt because the DNA end fits TRBJ2-7 better. This CDR3 contains 15 residues. CDR1 is SGHRS and CDR2 is YFSETQ in the germline V gene. This CDR3 reads CASSLVAGGGYEQYF. DNA of the CDR3: TGCGCCAGCAGCTTGGTGGCGGGAGGGGGGTACGAGCAGTACTTC.

The V call is TRBV18, the J call TRBJ2-5; no definite D call. The CDR3 sequence is 13 residues long. The germline CDR1 and CDR2 sequences are KGHSH and LQKENI. The ends were cut back, 3 bases at V and 3 bases at J, with 8 bases in the middle. This chain's CDR3 is CASSPNQEETQYF. CDR3 sequence (DNA): TGTGCCAGCTCACCCAACCAGGAAGAGACCCAGTACTTC.

The chain employs TRBV6-5 and TRBJ1-2, with TRBD1 as a possible D gene (6 bases). The length of the CDR3 is 13 residues. Per germline, CDR1 MNHEY and CDR2 SVGAGI. With 6 bases removed from V and 4 bases from J, the gap between germline ends came to 12 bases. CDR3 bases: TGTGCCAGCAGACCAGGGGCAGCCTATGGCTACACCTTC. This encodes CASRPGAAYGYTF.

This rearrangement joins TRBV5-8 to TRBJ2-3; no clear D. Germline V gene sequence: CDR1 SGHTS, CDR2 YDEGEE. Trimming took off 4 bases at V and 0 bases at J, with 12 bases between the two ends. This CDR3 has 15 residues. The CDR3 spells CASSPRPSSTDTQYF. The CDR3, as DNA: TGTGCCAGCAGCCCGCGTCCCTCTAGCACAGATACGCAGTATTTT.

This chain links TRBV5-1 with TRBJ1-4; a weak D match, TRBD1 (6 bases). The CDR3 is 14 residues long. V lost 0 bases and J 8 bases, leaving 11 bases between the germline ends. Per the germline V gene, CDR1 is SGHRS and CDR2 is YFSETQ. The DNA for the CDR3 is TGCGCCAGCAGCTTGGCGCGGGGGCACGAAAAACTGTTTTTT. Translated: CASSLARGHEKLFF. The full variable domain, with the rest looked up from reference TRBV5-1 and TRBJ1-4, is KAGVTQTPRYLIKTRGQQVTLSCSPISGHRSVSWYQQTPGQGLQFLFEYFSETQRNKGNFPGRFSGRQFSNSRSEMNVSTLELGDSALYLCASSLARGHEKLFFGSGTQLSVL.